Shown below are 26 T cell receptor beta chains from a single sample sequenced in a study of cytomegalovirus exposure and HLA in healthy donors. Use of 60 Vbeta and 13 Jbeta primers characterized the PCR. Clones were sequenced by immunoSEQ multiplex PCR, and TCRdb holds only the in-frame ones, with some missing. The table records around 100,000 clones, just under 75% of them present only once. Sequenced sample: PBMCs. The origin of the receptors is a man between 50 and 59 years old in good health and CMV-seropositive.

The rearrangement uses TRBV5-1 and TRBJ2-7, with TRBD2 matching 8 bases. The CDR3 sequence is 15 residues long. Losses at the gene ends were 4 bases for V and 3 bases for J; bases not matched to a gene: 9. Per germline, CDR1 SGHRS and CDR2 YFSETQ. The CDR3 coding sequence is TGCGCCAGCAGCCCAAGCGGGGGAAATAACTACGAGCAGTACTTC. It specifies CASSPSGGNNYEQYF. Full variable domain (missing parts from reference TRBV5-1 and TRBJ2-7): KAGVTQTPRYLIKTRGQQVTLSCSPISGHRSVSWYQQTPGQGLQFLFEYFSETQRNKGNFPGRFSGRQFSNSRSEMNVSTLELGDSALYLCASSPSGGNNYEQYFGPGTRLTVT.

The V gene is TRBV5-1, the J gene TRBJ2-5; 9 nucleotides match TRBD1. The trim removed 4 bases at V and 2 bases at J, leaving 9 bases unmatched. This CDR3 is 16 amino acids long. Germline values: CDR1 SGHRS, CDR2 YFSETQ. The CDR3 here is CASSLTGGDEQETQYF. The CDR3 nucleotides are TGCGCCAGCAGCCTGACAGGGGGTGATGAACAAGAGACCCAGTACTTC. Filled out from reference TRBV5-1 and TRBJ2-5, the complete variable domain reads KAGVTQTPRYLIKTRGQQVTLSCSPISGHRSVSWYQQTPGQGLQFLFEYFSETQRNKGNFPGRFSGRQFSNSRSEMNVSTLELGDSALYLCASSLTGGDEQETQYFGPGTRLLVL.

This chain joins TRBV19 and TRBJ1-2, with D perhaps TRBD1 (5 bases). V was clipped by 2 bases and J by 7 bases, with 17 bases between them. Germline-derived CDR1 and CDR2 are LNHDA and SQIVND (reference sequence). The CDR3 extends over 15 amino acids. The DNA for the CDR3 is TGTGCCAGTAGTATAAGGACCGGACATCCGGCTGGCTACACCTTC. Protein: CASSIRTGHPAGYTF.

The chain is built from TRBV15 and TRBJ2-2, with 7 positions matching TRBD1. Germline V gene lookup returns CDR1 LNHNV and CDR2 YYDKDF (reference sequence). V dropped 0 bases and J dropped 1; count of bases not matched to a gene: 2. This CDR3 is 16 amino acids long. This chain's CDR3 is CATSRDRTGNTGELFF. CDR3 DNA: TGTGCCACCAGCAGAGATCGGACAGGGAACACCGGGGAGCTGTTTTTT. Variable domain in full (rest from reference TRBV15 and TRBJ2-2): DAMVIQNPRYQVTQFGKPVTLSCSQTLNHNVMYWYQQKSSQAPKLLFHYYDKDFNNEADTPDNFQSRRPNTSFCFLDIRSPGLGDTAMYLCATSRDRTGNTGELFFGEGSRLTVL.

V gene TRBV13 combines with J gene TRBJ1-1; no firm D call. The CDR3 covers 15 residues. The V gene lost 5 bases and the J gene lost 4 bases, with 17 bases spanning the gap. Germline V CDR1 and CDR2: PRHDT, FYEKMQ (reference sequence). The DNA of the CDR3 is TGTGCCAGCAGCCCGTTTGCCGGCAGAGGCACTGAAGCTTTCTTT. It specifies CASSPFAGRGTEAFF.

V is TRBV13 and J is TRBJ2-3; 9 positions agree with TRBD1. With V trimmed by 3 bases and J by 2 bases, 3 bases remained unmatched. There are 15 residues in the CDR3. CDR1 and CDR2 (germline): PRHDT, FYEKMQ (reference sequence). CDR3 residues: CASSFGQGSTDTQYF. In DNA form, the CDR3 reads TGTGCCAGCAGCTTCGGACAGGGGTCCACAGATACGCAGTATTTT.

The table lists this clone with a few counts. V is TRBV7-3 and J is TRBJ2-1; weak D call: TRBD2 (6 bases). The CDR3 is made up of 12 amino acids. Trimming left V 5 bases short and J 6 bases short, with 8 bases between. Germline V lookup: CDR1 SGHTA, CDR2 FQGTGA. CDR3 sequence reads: CASSLTSNEQFF. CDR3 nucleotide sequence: TGTGCCAGCAGCCTGACTAGCAATGAGCAGTTCTTC.

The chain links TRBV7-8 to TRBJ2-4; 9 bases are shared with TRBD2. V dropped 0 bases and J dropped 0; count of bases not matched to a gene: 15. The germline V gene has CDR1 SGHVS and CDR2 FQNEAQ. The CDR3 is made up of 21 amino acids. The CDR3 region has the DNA TGTGCCAGCAGCTTAGCGGGGCTAGCGGGGCCTACCGTCTCAGCCAAAAACATTCAGTACTTC. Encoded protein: CASSLAGLAGPTVSAKNIQYF.

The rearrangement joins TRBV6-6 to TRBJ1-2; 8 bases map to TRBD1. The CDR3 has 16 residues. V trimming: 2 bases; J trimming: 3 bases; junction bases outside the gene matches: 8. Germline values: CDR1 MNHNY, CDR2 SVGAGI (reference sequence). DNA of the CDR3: TGTGCCAGCAGTTACGACAGGGGCGAAGTTTACTATGGCTACACCTTC. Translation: CASSYDRGEVYYGYTF.

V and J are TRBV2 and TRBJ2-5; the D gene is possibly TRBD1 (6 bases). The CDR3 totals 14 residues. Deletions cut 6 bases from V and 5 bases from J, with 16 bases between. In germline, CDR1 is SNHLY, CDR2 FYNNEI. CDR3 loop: CASSPTWGPETQYF. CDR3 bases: TGTGCCAGCAGCCCTACCTGGGGGCCGGAGACCCAGTACTTC.

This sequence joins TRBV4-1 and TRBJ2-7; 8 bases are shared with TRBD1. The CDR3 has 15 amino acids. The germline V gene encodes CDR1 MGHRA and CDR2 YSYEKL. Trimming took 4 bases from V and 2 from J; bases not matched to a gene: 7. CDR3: CASSPGATGAYEQYF. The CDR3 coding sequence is TGCGCCAGCAGCCCTGGGGCGACAGGGGCCTACGAGCAGTACTTC.

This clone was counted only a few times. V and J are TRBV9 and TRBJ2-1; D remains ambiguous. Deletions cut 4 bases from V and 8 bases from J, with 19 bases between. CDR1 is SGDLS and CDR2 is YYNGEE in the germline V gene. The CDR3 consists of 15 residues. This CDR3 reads CASSFRPEVVDEQFF. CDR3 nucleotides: TGTGCCAGCAGCTTCCGACCCGAGGTTGTCGATGAGCAGTTCTTC.

In nucleotides, the CDR3 is TGTGCCAGTAGAGCTAGATCCCGCACAGATACGCAGTATTTT. Amino acid sequence: CASRARSRTDTQYF. The chain uses TRBV19 and TRBJ2-3, with unresolved D. The ends were cut back, 6 bases at V and 1 base at J, with 11 bases in the middle. The germline CDR1 and CDR2 sequences are LNHDA and SQIVND (reference sequence). CDR3 size: 14 residues.

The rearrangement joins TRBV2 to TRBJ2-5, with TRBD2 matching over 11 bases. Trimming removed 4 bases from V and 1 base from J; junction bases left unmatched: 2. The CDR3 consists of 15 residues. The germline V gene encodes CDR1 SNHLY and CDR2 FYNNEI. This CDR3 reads CASSGGTSGQETQYF. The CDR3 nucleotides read TGTGCCAGCAGTGGAGGGACTAGCGGCCAAGAGACCCAGTACTTC.

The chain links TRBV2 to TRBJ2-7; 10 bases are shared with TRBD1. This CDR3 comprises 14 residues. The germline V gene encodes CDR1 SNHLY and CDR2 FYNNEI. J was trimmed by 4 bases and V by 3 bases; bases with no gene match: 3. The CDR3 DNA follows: TGTGCCAGCAGTGATGGGACAGGGGATTACGAGCAGTACTTC. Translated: CASSDGTGDYEQYF. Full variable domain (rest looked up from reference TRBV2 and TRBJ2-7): EPEVTQTPSHQVTQMGQEVILRCVPISNHLYFYWYRQILGQKVEFLVSFYNNEISEKSEIFDDQFSVERPDGSNFTLKIRSTKLEDSAMYFCASSDGTGDYEQYFGPGTRLTVT.

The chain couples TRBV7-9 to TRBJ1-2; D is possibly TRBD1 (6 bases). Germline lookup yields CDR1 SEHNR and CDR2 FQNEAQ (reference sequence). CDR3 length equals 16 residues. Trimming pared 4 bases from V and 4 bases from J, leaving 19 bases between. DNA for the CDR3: TGTGCCAGCAGCTCATCCGAAGGACAGTCACTCTATGGCTACACCTTC. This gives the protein CASSSSEGQSLYGYTF.

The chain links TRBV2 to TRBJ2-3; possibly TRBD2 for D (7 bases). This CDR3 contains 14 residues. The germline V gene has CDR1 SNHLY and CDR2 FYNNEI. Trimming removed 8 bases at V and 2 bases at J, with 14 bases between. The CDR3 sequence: CASDAGASTDTQYF. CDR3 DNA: TGTGCCAGCGACGCGGGGGCCTCCACAGATACGCAGTATTTT.

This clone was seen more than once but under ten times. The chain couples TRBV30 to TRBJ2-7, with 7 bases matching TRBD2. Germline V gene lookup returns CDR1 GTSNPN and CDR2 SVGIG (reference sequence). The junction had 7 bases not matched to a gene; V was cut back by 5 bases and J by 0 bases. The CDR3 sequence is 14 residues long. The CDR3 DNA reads TGTGCCTGGGGACTCGGCGGGAGCTCCTACGAGCAGTACTTC. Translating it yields CAWGLGGSSYEQYF.

The CDR3 sequence: CASSVTSGSQSADTQYF. DNA of the CDR3: TGTGCCAGCAGCGTGACTAGCGGTTCTCAATCGGCAGATACGCAGTATTTT. This rearrangement joins TRBV5-4 to TRBJ2-3, with 9 bases aligning to TRBD2. This CDR3 has 17 residues. Trimming removed 4 bases from V and 4 bases from J; junction bases left unmatched: 13. The germline gives CDR1 SGHNT, CDR2 YYREEE (reference sequence).

In DNA form, the CDR3 reads TGTGCCAGCAGTGAAGCAATACAGGGATATTTCAATCAGCCCCAGCATTTT. Translating gives CASSEAIQGYFNQPQHF. The gene calls are TRBV6-1 and TRBJ1-5; maybe TRBD1 (6 bases). CDR3 length equals 17 residues. Trimming removed 0 bases at V and 3 bases at J, with 15 bases between. CDR1 is MNHNS, CDR2 SASEGT, per germline.

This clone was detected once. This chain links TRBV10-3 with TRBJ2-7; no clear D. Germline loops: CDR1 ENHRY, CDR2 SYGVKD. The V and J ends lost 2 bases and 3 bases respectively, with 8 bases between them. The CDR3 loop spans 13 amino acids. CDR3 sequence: CAISEGQDYEQYF. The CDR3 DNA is TGTGCCATCAGTGAGGGGCAGGACTACGAGCAGTACTTC.

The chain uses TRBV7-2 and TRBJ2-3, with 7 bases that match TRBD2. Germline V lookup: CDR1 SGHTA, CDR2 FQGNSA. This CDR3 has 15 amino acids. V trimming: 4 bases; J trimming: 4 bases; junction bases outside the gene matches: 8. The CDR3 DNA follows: TGTGCCAGCAGCTCGCAGGCGGCGGGAGCAGATACGCAGTATTTT. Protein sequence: CASSSQAAGADTQYF.

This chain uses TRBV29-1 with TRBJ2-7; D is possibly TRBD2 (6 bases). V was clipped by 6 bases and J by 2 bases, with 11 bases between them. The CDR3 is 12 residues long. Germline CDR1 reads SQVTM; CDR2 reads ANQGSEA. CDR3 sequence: CSVRDLTYEQYF. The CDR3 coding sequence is TGCAGCGTCCGGGACTTGACCTACGAGCAGTACTTC.

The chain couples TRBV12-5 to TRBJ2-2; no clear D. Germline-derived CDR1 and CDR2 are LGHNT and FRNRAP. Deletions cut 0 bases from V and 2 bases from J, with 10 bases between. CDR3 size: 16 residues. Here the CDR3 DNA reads TGTGCTAGTGGTTTGGTACTGTCAACCAACACCGGGGAGCTGTTTTTT. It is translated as CASGLVLSTNTGELFF. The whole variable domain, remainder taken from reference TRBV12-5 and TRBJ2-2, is DARVTQTPRHKVTEMGQEVTMRCQPILGHNTVFWYRQTMMQGLELLAYFRNRAPLDDSGMPKDRFSAEMPDATLATLKIQPSEPRDSAVYFCASGLVLSTNTGELFFGEGSRLTVL.

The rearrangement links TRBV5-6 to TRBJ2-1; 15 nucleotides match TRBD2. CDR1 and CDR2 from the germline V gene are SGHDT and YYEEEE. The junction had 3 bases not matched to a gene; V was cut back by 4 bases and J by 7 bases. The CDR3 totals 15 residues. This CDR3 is CASSRTSGGANEQFF. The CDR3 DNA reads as TGTGCCAGCAGCCGGACTAGCGGGGGGGCAAATGAGCAGTTCTTC.

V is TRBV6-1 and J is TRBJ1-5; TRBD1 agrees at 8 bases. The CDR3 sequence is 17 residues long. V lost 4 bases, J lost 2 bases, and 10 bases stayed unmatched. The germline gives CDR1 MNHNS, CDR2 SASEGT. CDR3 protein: CASSAWTGMGGNQPQHF. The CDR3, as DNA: TGTGCCAGCAGTGCTTGGACAGGGATGGGAGGCAATCAGCCCCAGCATTTT.